This T cell receptor (beta chain) was recovered during a study of blood T cell repertoires in COVID-19. Study details: Specimens from acute and convalescent COVID-19 originated in the United States, Italy and Spain.

The assay was immunoSEQ multiplex PCR, and TCRdb's table has in-frame clones only and misses some. The table shows 240,000 or so clones, with about 82% occurring only once. V was cut by 1 base and J by 0 bases, with 9 bases left in between. Germline loops: CDR1 SGHTA, CDR2 FQGNSA. The CDR3 length is 15 residues. This receptor was obtained from a man older than 75 with acute or convalescent COVID-19. The sample comprised peripheral blood. This chain joins TRBV7-2 and TRBJ1-1; D is uncertain. The CDR3 DNA sequence: TGTGCCAGCAGCTTAGTTGGGCGGGTGAACACTGAAGCTTTCTTT. It is translated as CASSLVGRVNTEAFF.